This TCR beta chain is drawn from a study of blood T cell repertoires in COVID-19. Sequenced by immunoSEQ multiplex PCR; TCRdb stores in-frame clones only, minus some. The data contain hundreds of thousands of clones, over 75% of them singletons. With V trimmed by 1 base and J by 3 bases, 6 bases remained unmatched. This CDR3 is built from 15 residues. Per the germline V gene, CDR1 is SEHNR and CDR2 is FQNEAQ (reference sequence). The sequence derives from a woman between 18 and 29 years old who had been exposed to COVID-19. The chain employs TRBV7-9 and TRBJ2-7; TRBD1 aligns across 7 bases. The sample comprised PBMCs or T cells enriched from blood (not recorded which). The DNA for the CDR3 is TGTGCCAGCAGCTTAGGGGACAGCGGATTCTACGAGCAGTACTTC. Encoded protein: CASSLGDSGFYEQYF.